This record looks at one T cell receptor (beta chain) sequence and its context. This specimen comes from a study of control samples from healthy donors and cancer patients. Sequencing used immunoSEQ multiplex PCR; TCRdb keeps in-frame clones, though not all of them. The table has approximately 66,000 clones, around 91% seen once; the top ten hold almost 6%. The germline gives CDR1 LNHDA, CDR2 SQIVND (reference sequence). Trimming removed 4 bases at V and 1 base at J, with 16 bases between. This CDR3 spans 16 amino acids. The rearrangement links TRBV19 to TRBJ2-5, with D uncertain. The sample comprised PBMCs. The receptor's source is a man aged 55 to 70 with colorectal cancer. CDR3 in DNA: TGTGCCAGTAGTACTCACGTCGCCCCCAGCCAAGAGACCCAGTACTTC. It encodes CASSTHVAPSQETQYF.